Listed below are T cell receptor beta chains from one sample, sequenced in a study of regulatory T cells in long-lasting Graves disease. Using its own MiXCR run on the multiplex PCR reads, TCRdb lists one record per CDR3 protein. The data contain around 400,000 distinct CDR3 sequences, approximately 25% of them singletons. The input for sequencing was peripheral blood mononuclear cells (PBMCs), taken when the disease was refractory, from a patient treated with antithyroid drugs. Receptors were obtained from a woman in her 40s with Graves disease. Both conserved end residues are part of each CDR3. D genes are given only for firm matches. Size is stated for part of the rows, as once, few or many counts, or as a class when the clone is expanded.

>TRBV20-1|TRBJ2-7|NA|NA
CSAYRSSYEQYF
TGCAGTGCTTACAGGAGCTCCTACGAGCAGTACTTC
>TRBV20-1|TRBJ2-5|NA|TRBD2
CSAIKLAGEETQYF
TGCAGTGCTATAAAACTAGCGGGAGAAGAGACCCAGTACTTC
>TRBV11-2|TRBJ1-1|many|NA
CASSLTGSAMNTEAFF
TGTGCCAGCAGCTTAACAGGCAGCGCCATGAACACTGAAGCTTTCTTT
>TRBV27|TRBJ1-1|few|NA
CASSPGGRGIEAFF
TGTGCCAGCAGCCCCGGGGGAAGGGGGATTGAAGCTTTCTTT
>TRBV2|TRBJ2-7|many|NA
CASSAQDAYEQYF
TGTGCCAGCAGTGCACAGGACGCCTACGAGCAGTACTTC
>TRBV7-6|TRBJ1-4|many|NA
CASTNQGRRNEKLFF
TGTGCCAGCACCAACCAGGGACGACGCAATGAAAAACTGTTTTTT
>TRBV5-5|TRBJ1-5|few|NA
CASSLGGGVQPQHF
TGTGCCAGCAGCTTGGGGGGTGGGGTTCAGCCCCAGCATTTT
>TRBV27|TRBJ1-3|NA|NA
CASSLSGNGNTIYF
TGTGCCAGCAGTTTATCAGGGAATGGAAACACCATATATTTT
>TRBV12-3/TRBV12-4|TRBJ1-1|few|TRBD1
CASSPAMTGGNTEAFF
TGTGCCAGCAGTCCCGCGATGACAGGGGGTAACACTGAAGCTTTCTTT
>TRBV20-1|TRBJ2-7|many|NA
CSAGPSGAAYEQYF
TGCAGTGCTGGGCCCTCGGGAGCAGCTTACGAGCAGTACTTC
>TRBV9|TRBJ1-3|NA|NA
CASSPYGGSAGNTIYF
TGTGCCAGCAGTCCCTACGGAGGGTCTGCTGGAAACACCATATATTTT
>TRBV12-3/TRBV12-4|TRBJ2-5|many|NA
CASSLSLAAAQETQYF
TGTGCCAGCAGTTTATCCCTGGCGGCAGCACAAGAGACCCAGTACTTC
>TRBV4-3|TRBJ2-2|NA|TRBD2
CASSQPSGSGELFF
TGCGCCAGCAGCCAACCTAGCGGGAGTGGGGAGCTGTTTTTT
>TRBV28|TRBJ2-1|NA|NA
CASSLGPLLNEQFF
TGTGCCAGCAGTTTAGGCCCCCTACTCAATGAGCAGTTCTTC
>TRBV7-9|TRBJ2-7|many|NA
CASSKTYEQYF
TGTGCCAGCAGTAAAACCTACGAGCAGTACTTC